Only a few counts were recorded for the clone carrying this T cell receptor (beta chain). What it binds is not known. The data derive from a study of early T cells in non-severe SARS-CoV-2 infection. Whole-study context: Chains were unpaired, as sequencing was done on bulk RNA from unsorted whole blood. Study-level results: VDJdb matching, biased toward anti-spike CD8 responses, missed private and CD4 specificities.

TCRdb reprocessed the 5' RACE reads via MiXCR and lists one record per CDR3 protein. The table records under 45,000 distinct CDR3 sequences, less than 6.5% of them present only once. CDR3 length equals 16 residues. The germline V gene has CDR1 DFQATT and CDR2 SNEGSKA (reference sequence). This receptor was obtained from an adult who was a healthcare worker with PCR-confirmed SARS-CoV-2 infection or an uninfected control (not recorded which). V gene TRBV20-1 combines with J gene TRBJ2-3; the match to TRBD2 covers 7 bases. The source was whole blood, collected at baseline. CDR3 in amino acids: CSPRVWAGAFEDTQYF. The CDR3 bases are TGCAGCCCTAGAGTTTGGGCGGGAGCCTTCGAAGATACGCAGTATTTT.